The next 13 T cell receptor beta chains were all read from a single sample in a study of blood T cells in healthy people across ages. It was with a sample-barcoded 5' primer and a J-beta primer mix that a second PCR of about 6 to 11 cycles was run. TCRdb re-called the 5' RACE reads with MiXCR, one entry per CDR3 protein. The sample shows 1.5 million to 2 million distinct CDR3 sequences, about 31% of them seen only once. The sample taken for sequencing was blood. The source of these receptors is a woman in her twenties or thirties in good health.

At least ten counts were recorded for this clonotype. The chain carries TRBV5-1 and TRBJ2-7; D is perhaps TRBD2 (5 bases). The V end lost 5 bases, the J end lost 2 bases, and 8 bases lay between the germline ends. Per the germline V gene, CDR1 is SGHRS and CDR2 is YFSETQ. This CDR3 contains 12 residues. The DNA of the CDR3 is TGCGCCAGCAGTGAGGGCCCCTACGAGCAGTACTTC. Translated: CASSEGPYEQYF.

V usage is TRBV7-3 and J usage is TRBJ2-1; 10 bases line up with TRBD2. This CDR3 contains 16 residues. Per the germline V gene, CDR1 is SGHTA and CDR2 is FQGTGA. V dropped 4 bases and J dropped 2; count of bases not matched to a gene: 5. The CDR3 DNA reads as TGTGCCAGCAGCTACTTAGCGGGGGGACCCTACAATGAGCAGTTCTTC. Translating it yields CASSYLAGGPYNEQFF. Filled out from reference TRBV7-3 and TRBJ2-1, the complete variable domain reads GAGVSQTPSNKVTEKGKYVELRCDPISGHTALYWYRQSLGQGPEFLIYFQGTGAADDSGLPNDRFFAVRPEGSVSTLKIQRTERGDSAVYLCASSYLAGGPYNEQFFGPGTRLTVL.

The CDR3 loop is CSARDLGTSYLYEQYF. CDR3 nucleotide sequence: TGCAGTGCTAGAGATTTAGGGACTAGCTATCTTTACGAGCAGTACTTC. V is TRBV20-1 and J is TRBJ2-7, with TRBD2 identical over 9 bases. This CDR3 spans 16 amino acids. Germline-derived CDR1 and CDR2 are DFQATT and SNEGSKA (reference sequence). V shed 0 bases, J shed 4 bases, and the junction held 10 bases outside the gene matches.

This chain uses TRBV12-3 or TRBV12-4 with TRBJ2-5, with 13 bases fitting TRBD2. The CDR3 contains 16 residues. After removal of 5 bases from V and 4 bases from J, the junction contained 7 bases not matched to a gene. The CDR3 sequence is CASSQTSGGPVETQYF. DNA for the CDR3: TGTGCCAGCAGTCAGACTAGCGGGGGGCCGGTAGAGACCCAGTACTTC.

The chain links TRBV12-3 or TRBV12-4 to TRBJ2-3; D might be TRBD2 (6 bases). V gave up 11 bases and J gave up 5 bases, with 23 bases separating them. This CDR3 has 15 amino acids. Written as DNA, the CDR3 is TGTGCCGGCAACGACGGGGTACTAGCAGAAGATACGCAGTATTTT. This encodes CAGNDGVLAEDTQYF.

The chain joins TRBV7-6 to TRBJ2-1; D is perhaps TRBD2 (6 bases). Trimming stripped 3 bases from V and 8 bases from J, with 11 bases between. The CDR3 length is 13 residues. Germline V lookup: CDR1 SGHVS, CDR2 FNYEAQ. The CDR3 reads CASSFLPGDEQFF. The CDR3 nucleotides read TGTGCCAGCAGCTTCCTCCCGGGGGATGAGCAGTTCTTC.

The chain has TRBV7-9 and TRBJ2-7; D perhaps matches TRBD2 (5 bases). Deletions cut 5 bases from V and 5 bases from J, with 16 bases between. This CDR3 is built from 14 residues. The germline V gene encodes CDR1 SEHNR and CDR2 FQNEAQ (reference sequence). CDR3 in DNA: TGTGCCAGCAGCCCTGACGGAGGTATCCACGAGCAGTACTTC. As protein: CASSPDGGIHEQYF.

The chain links TRBV7-8 to TRBJ1-2; D perhaps matches TRBD1 (5 bases). This CDR3 comprises 13 residues. V lost 0 bases and J lost 8, with 10 bases in between. Germline V gives CDR1 SGHVS, CDR2 FQNEAQ. CDR3: CASSLAGAGGYTF. In nucleotides, the CDR3 is TGTGCCAGCAGCTTAGCCGGGGCTGGGGGCTACACCTTC.

The V and J genes are TRBV30 and TRBJ2-3; no firm D call. The CDR3 is 12 residues long. Trimming shortened V by 4 bases and J by 2 bases, and 7 bases separated the two germline ends. Germline V gives CDR1 GTSNPN, CDR2 SVGIG (reference sequence). In DNA form, the CDR3 reads TGTGCCTGGACTCCAACCACAGATACGCAGTATTTT. This sequence encodes CAWTPTTDTQYF.

This clonotype was counted between two and nine times. V gene TRBV12-3 or TRBV12-4 combines with J gene TRBJ1-2, with TRBD1 matching 9 bases. The V and J ends lost 1 base and 6 bases, in that order; junction bases with no gene match: 12. The CDR3 totals 17 residues. CDR3 in amino acids: CASSLGTGTGYQHGYTF. CDR3 nucleotide sequence: TGTGCCAGCAGTTTAGGCACCGGGACAGGGTATCAACATGGCTACACCTTC.

The chain employs TRBV7-2 and TRBJ1-1; D gene uncertain. The germline CDR1 and CDR2 sequences are SGHTA and FQGNSA. Trimming took 5 bases from V and 1 from J, leaving 8 bases between them. This CDR3 spans 13 amino acids. CDR3 DNA: TGTGCCAGCAGCACAAGGAGGAACACTGAAGCTTTCTTT. Translating it yields CASSTRRNTEAFF.

Concerning this clonotype itself: Mismatch with germline at one junction end may stem from a read error. The chain joins TRBV6-6 to TRBJ2-5, with 8 bases identical to TRBD1. The CDR3 is made up of 15 amino acids. CDR1 is MNHNY and CDR2 is SVGAGI in the germline V gene (reference sequence). CDR3 protein: CASSRGTGNQETQHF. In DNA form, the CDR3 reads TGTGCCAGCAGTAGAGGGACAGGAAACCAAGAGACCCAGCACTTC.

At least ten counts were recorded for this clonotype. This chain connects TRBV11-2 to TRBJ2-5; D uncertain. CDR3 length: 14 amino acids. Looked up from germline, CDR1 is SGHAT and CDR2 is FQNNGV. V was pared by 0 bases and J by 9 bases, with 14 bases between. DNA of the CDR3: TGTGCCAGCAGCTTAGAGTTTGGCTCATCGGCCCAGTACTTC. As protein: CASSLEFGSSAQYF.